A selection of T cell receptor beta chains follows, all from one sample in a study of blood T cell repertoires in COVID-19. The assay was immunoSEQ multiplex PCR, and TCRdb's table has in-frame clones only and misses some. The sample records some 100,000 clones, 70% to 80% being singletons. Sequencing was carried out using peripheral blood. The receptors here all came from a woman in her seventies with acute or convalescent COVID-19. CDR3s include the opening cysteine and the closing phenylalanine or tryptophan. The D gene is left open where the match is weak. Part of the rows lack a size; the others show once, few, many or a class for expanded clones.

.,TRBJ2-5,.,TRBV4-1,CASSHGTAVETQYF
.,TRBJ2-7,.,TRBV27,CAGTRSYEQYF
TRBD1,TRBJ2-5,.,TRBV18,CASSPRTGVRETQYF
.,TRBJ1-5,once,TRBV12-3/TRBV12-4,CASGAGNQPQHF
TRBD1,TRBJ1-1,.,TRBV6-2/TRBV6-3,CASSYSGTALGEAFF
TRBD2,TRBJ2-3,.,TRBV10-3,CAISQAGGQGDTQYF
TRBD2,TRBJ2-5,.,TRBV9,CASSAPVRGGEQETQYF
TRBD2,TRBJ2-2,.,TRBV6-5,CASQIRGGTGELFF
.,TRBJ1-1,.,TRBV5-5,CASSSGQLPEAFF
TRBD1,TRBJ1-2,.,TRBV29-1,CSVEAGQNYGYTF
.,TRBJ1-4,.,TRBV14,CASSQDLRTNEKLFF
.,TRBJ1-2,.,TRBV4-3,CASSQDFGQGNYGYTF
.,TRBJ2-3,few,TRBV5-8,CASSLAQDTDTQYF
TRBD1,TRBJ2-4,.,TRBV29-1,CSVEGGVQGEAKNIQYF
TRBD1,TRBJ1-5,few,TRBV5-5,CASSPYPGTGGNQPQHF
.,TRBJ2-2,.,TRBV11-3,CASSDRSRPGELFF
.,TRBJ2-3,.,TRBV4-1,CASSQDLGRTDTQYF
.,TRBJ1-5,.,TRBV10-3,CAIADYSNQPQHF
TRBD1,TRBJ2-7,.,TRBV5-4,CASSLVLGTDYEQYF
TRBD1,TRBJ1-6,few,TRBV2,CARNEGQGENSPLHF
TRBD1,TRBJ1-5,.,TRBV24-1,CATSDSGGLQPQHF
TRBD1,TRBJ2-1,.,TRBV3-1/TRBV3-2,CASSPVPGQGGYTYNEQFF
.,TRBJ2-2,.,TRBV29-1,CSVDLLNTGELFF
TRBD1,TRBJ1-4,.,TRBV19,CASKSQGGTNEKLFF